This entry lists 2 T cell receptor beta chains sequenced from one sample in a study of T-cell reconstitution after alpha-beta-depleted transplantation in children. TCRbeta library construction was performed incorporating unique molecular identifiers. Via MiXCR, TCRdb re-called the PCR reads, giving one row per CDR3 protein. Of 450,000 to 600,000 distinct CDR3 sequences in the sample, 13% were seen once. Sequencing was performed on PBMCs, mostly from graft donor cells, taken 360 days after TCRalphabeta/CD19-depleted stem cell transplant. The receptors originated from a male patient younger than 18 who had a stem cell transplant for acute myeloid leukemia, so the T cells may come from the graft donor.

This clonotype appeared many times. The CDR3 sequence is CASSQVRGYTGELFF. The CDR3 nucleotides are TGCGCCAGCAGCCAAGTCAGGGGGTACACCGGGGAGCTGTTTTTT. The chain uses TRBV4-3 and TRBJ2-2, with 7 bases fitting TRBD1. V trimming: 1 base; J trimming: 3 bases; junction bases outside the gene matches: 2. The length of the CDR3 is 15 residues. Per germline, CDR1 LGHNA and CDR2 YSLEER.

The CDR3 coding sequence is TGTGCCAGCAGCTCGCAGACCATTAGGAGGACAGATACGCAGTATTTT. It encodes CASSSQTIRRTDTQYF. The chain carries TRBV11-1 and TRBJ2-3; weak D call: TRBD2 (5 bases). Trimming took off 4 bases at V and 3 bases at J, with 17 bases between the two ends. The CDR3 length is 16 residues. CDR1 and CDR2 from the germline V gene are SGHAT and FQDESV (reference sequence).